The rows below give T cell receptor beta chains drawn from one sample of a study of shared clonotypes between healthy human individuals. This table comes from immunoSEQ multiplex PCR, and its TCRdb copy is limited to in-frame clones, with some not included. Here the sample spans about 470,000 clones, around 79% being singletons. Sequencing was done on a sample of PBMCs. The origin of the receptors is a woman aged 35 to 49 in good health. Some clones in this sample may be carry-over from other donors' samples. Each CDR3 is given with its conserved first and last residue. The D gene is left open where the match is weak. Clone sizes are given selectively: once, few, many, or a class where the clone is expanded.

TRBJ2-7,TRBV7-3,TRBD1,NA,CASSVGQGYEQYF,TGTGCCAGCAGCGTCGGACAGGGGTACGAGCAGTACTTC
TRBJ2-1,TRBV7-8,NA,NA,CASLPNAGLGNEQFF,TGTGCCAGCCTCCCGAACGCGGGCCTAGGGAATGAGCAGTTCTTC
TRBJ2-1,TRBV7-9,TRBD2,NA,CASSSEGLRYNEQFF,TGTGCCAGCAGCTCAGAGGGACTACGGTACAATGAGCAGTTCTTC
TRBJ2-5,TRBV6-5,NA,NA,CASSKGDGTQETQYF,TGTGCCAGCAGTAAAGGGGACGGAACCCAAGAGACCCAGTACTTC
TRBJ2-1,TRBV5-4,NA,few,CASSLYGGSAYNEQFF,TGTGCCAGCAGCTTGTACGGGGGATCAGCCTACAATGAGCAGTTCTTC
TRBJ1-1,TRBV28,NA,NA,CASSLGNRGREAFF,TGTGCCAGCAGTTTGGGGAACCGGGGTCGGGAAGCTTTCTTT
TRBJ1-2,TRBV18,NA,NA,CASSPAGDYGYTF,TGTGCCAGCTCACCGGCAGGAGACTATGGCTACACCTTC
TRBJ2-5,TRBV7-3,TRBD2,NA,CASSLSLAGGRETQYF,TGTGCCAGCAGCTTAAGTTTGGCGGGAGGGCGAGAGACCCAGTACTTC
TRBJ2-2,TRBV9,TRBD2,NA,CASSVVSSGSGRTGELFF,TGTGCCAGCAGCGTAGTGTCTAGCGGGAGTGGGCGCACCGGGGAGCTGTTTTTT
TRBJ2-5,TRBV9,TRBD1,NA,CASSVYFGTGTQETQYF,TGTGCCAGCAGCGTCTACTTTGGGACAGGAACTCAAGAGACCCAGTACTTC
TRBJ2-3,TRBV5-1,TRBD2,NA,CASSLGGRVDTQYF,TGCGCCAGCAGCCTGGGCGGGAGGGTAGATACGCAGTATTTT
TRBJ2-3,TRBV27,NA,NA,CASSLGRRGADKGDTQYF,TGTGCCAGCAGCTTAGGCCGAAGGGGAGCGGACAAGGGAGATACGCAGTATTTT
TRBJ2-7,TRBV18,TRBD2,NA,CASSPQDFAIAGGYEQYF,TGTGCCAGCTCACCACAAGACTTCGCGATAGCGGGAGGGTACGAGCAGTACTTC
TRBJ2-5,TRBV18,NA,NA,CASSPGGQAAGETQYF,TGTGCCAGCTCACCCGGCGGGCAGGCGGCGGGAGAGACCCAGTACTTC
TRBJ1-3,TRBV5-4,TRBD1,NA,CASSLKLDRVFSGNTIYF,TGTGCCAGCAGCTTGAAACTGGACAGGGTCTTTTCCGGAAACACCATATATTTT
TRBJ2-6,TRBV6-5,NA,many,CASSWADSGANVLTF,TGTGCCAGCAGCTGGGCCGACTCTGGGGCCAACGTCCTGACTTTC